These 28 T cell receptor beta chains came from one sample sequenced in a study of T cell responses to AZD1222 COVID-19 vaccine (dated by TCRdb to about 2021). What the time point label conveys for this sample: about 28 days (+/-7) after the second vaccine dose. To prepare the library, the immunoSEQ multiplex PCR assay was applied. The table comes from immuneACCESS by way of TCRdb, which keeps in-frame sequences with V and J called. Part of the clones is missing from these tables; in studies checked, under half for an unresolved V gene and the rest for unknown reasons. Counted in this sample were 120,000 to 150,000 clones; about 86% of them appeared once. Jointly, the top ten make up approximately 4.7% of the sample. Source: peripheral blood, taken 28 days after the second AZD1222 dose. The source of these receptors is an adult who received the AZD1222 COVID-19 vaccine.

CDR3: CASSYQGADYGYTF. Written as DNA, the CDR3 is TGTGCCAGCAGTTATCAGGGGGCTGACTATGGCTACACCTTC. The genes are TRBV2 and TRBJ1-2; 8 positions agree with TRBD1. The germline V gene encodes CDR1 SNHLY and CDR2 FYNNEI. The CDR3 runs 14 residues. V dropped 5 bases and J dropped 3; count of bases not matched to a gene: 5.

The chain couples TRBV11-2 to TRBJ2-4; D is unclear. The length of the CDR3 is 18 residues. The germline V and J ends were trimmed by 5 bases and 12 bases, with 32 bases remaining between them. Germline CDR1 SGHAT, CDR2 FQNNGV. This CDR3 reads CASSDSAGFLGSPQSQYF. CDR3 sequence (DNA): TGTGCCAGCAGCGACTCTGCTGGGTTCCTTGGAAGCCCTCAATCTCAGTACTTC.

A remark on this clone: This sample also contains other DNA sequences that code for the same CDR3. The chain has TRBV6-5 and TRBJ1-3; weak D call: TRBD1 (5 bases). CDR1 and CDR2 (germline): MNHEY, SVGAGI. V dropped 0 bases and J dropped 4 bases, with 7 bases sitting between them. This CDR3 region has 14 residues. CDR3 protein: CASSYSGGGNTIYF. In DNA, the CDR3 is TGTGCCAGCAGTTACTCCGGGGGGGGAAACACCATATATTTT.

The genes are TRBV11-2 and TRBJ1-1; 7 nucleotides line up with TRBD1. Germline assignment: CDR1 SGHAT and CDR2 FQNNGV. V was clipped by 3 bases and J by 0 bases; unmatched bases: 10. This CDR3 contains 17 residues. The CDR3: CASSLPWQGVMNTEAFF. Written as DNA, the CDR3 is TGTGCCAGCAGCTTGCCGTGGCAGGGGGTAATGAACACTGAAGCTTTCTTT.

The chain uses TRBV6-5 and TRBJ1-6, with D uncertain. The CDR3 covers 12 residues. V shed 6 bases and J shed 7 bases, with 7 bases lying between them. Per germline, CDR1 MNHEY and CDR2 SVGAGI. CDR3 in DNA: TGTGCCAGCAGGCCACAGAATTCACCCCTCCACTTT. This encodes CASRPQNSPLHF.

The chain couples TRBV6-6 to TRBJ1-5; D might be TRBD1 (5 bases). The CDR3 extends over 12 amino acids. Germline V CDR1 and CDR2: MNHNY, SVGAGI (reference sequence). Here the CDR3 reads CATGESNQPQHF. CDR3 nucleotide sequence: TGTGCAACGGGGGAGAGCAATCAGCCCCAGCATTTT.

The genes are TRBV18 and TRBJ1-2, with D possibly TRBD1 on 5 matching bases. Trimming took 0 bases from V and 1 from J, leaving 12 bases between them. This CDR3 has 16 amino acids. CDR1 is KGHSH and CDR2 is LQKENI in the germline V gene. The CDR3 loop reads CASSPPKDTNNYGYTF. DNA of the CDR3: TGTGCCAGCTCACCACCGAAGGACACCAATAACTATGGCTACACCTTC.

The rearrangement links TRBV10-3 to TRBJ2-1; 7 bases fit TRBD2. Trimming took 0 bases from V and 3 from J; bases not matched to a gene: 2. The V gene's germline CDR1 is ENHRY and CDR2 SYGVKD. This CDR3 spans 15 amino acids. The CDR3 region has the DNA TGTGCCATCAGTGAGTCGGGGGGGTTCTACAATGAGCAGTTCTTC. Its translation is CAISESGGFYNEQFF.

In its sample, this clone was seen a few times. V gene TRBV7-9 combines with J gene TRBJ2-7; D might be TRBD1 (5 bases). Germline CDR1 SEHNR, CDR2 FQNEAQ (reference sequence). The ends were cut back, 5 bases at V and 2 bases at J, with 7 bases in the middle. The CDR3 totals 12 residues. As DNA, the CDR3 is TGTGCCAGCAGCAGGGGTACCTACGAGCAGTACTTC. Encoded protein: CASSRGTYEQYF.

The chain links TRBV2 to TRBJ1-1, with TRBD1 matching 9 bases. This CDR3 contains 14 residues. Germline values: CDR1 SNHLY, CDR2 FYNNEI. Trimming took 7 bases from V and 3 from J; bases not matched to a gene: 6. CDR3 DNA: TGTGCCAGCAAGACAGGGGGGTATCACACTGAAGCTTTCTTT. It specifies CASKTGGYHTEAFF.

This chain uses TRBV4-2 with TRBJ1-1; 12 bases are shared with TRBD1. Germline V gives CDR1 LGHNA, CDR2 YNFKEQ. Trimming at V came to 5 bases and at J to 5 bases, leaving 9 bases not matched to a gene. The CDR3 consists of 16 residues. CDR3 residues: CASSDQGQGAGTEAFF. DNA of the CDR3: TGTGCCAGCAGCGACCAGGGACAGGGGGCGGGAACTGAAGCTTTCTTT.

The chain recombines TRBV10-2 with TRBJ2-7; TRBD2 agrees at 8 bases. J was trimmed by 0 bases and V by 2 bases; bases with no gene match: 6. Germline loops: CDR1 WSHSY, CDR2 SAAADI. This CDR3 contains 16 residues. This CDR3 reads CASSEGSGTSSYEQYF. Here the CDR3 DNA reads TGCGCCAGCAGTGAGGGGAGCGGGACTAGCTCCTACGAGCAGTACTTC.

The CDR3 region is CASTGGGARETQYF. The CDR3 DNA reads TGTGCCAGTACGGGCGGGGGGGCCCGAGAGACCCAGTACTTC. The V gene is TRBV19, the J gene TRBJ2-5; 9 nucleotides align to TRBD2. V trimming: 7 bases; J trimming: 4 bases; junction bases outside the gene matches: 7. CDR1 and CDR2 (germline): LNHDA, SQIVND (reference sequence). The CDR3 extends over 14 amino acids. Together with reference TRBV19 and TRBJ2-5, the CDR3 gives the full variable domain: DGGITQSPKYLFRKEGQNVTLSCEQNLNHDAMYWYRQDPGQGLRLIYYSQIVNDFQKGDIAEGYSVSREKKESFPLTVTSAQKNPTAFYLCASTGGGARETQYFGPGTRLLVL.

The chain joins TRBV7-6 to TRBJ2-1; D may match TRBD1 or TRBD2 (6 bases each). This CDR3 has 15 amino acids. The V end was cut by 5 bases, the J end by 4 bases, with 15 bases between. CDR1 and CDR2 from the germline V gene are SGHVS and FNYEAQ. The DNA for the CDR3 is TGTGCCAGCAGCACTCGGGGGCATCTATACAATGAGCAGTTCTTC. This translates into CASSTRGHLYNEQFF.

The chain recombines TRBV5-1 with TRBJ1-4; D remains ambiguous. This CDR3 comprises 15 residues. From germline, CDR1 is SGHRS and CDR2 YFSETQ. V shed 0 bases and J shed 7 bases, with 13 bases lying between them. This CDR3 is CASSLGVVGREKLFF. The CDR3, as DNA: TGCGCCAGCAGCTTGGGGGTAGTGGGCCGTGAAAAACTGTTTTTT.

Comments on this clone: Germline is not matched at one junction end, which may reflect a read error. J is TRBJ1-1 and V is TRBV3-1 (or the pseudogene TRBV3-2), with D unclear. The CDR3 is made up of 13 amino acids. The germline V gene encodes CDR1 LGHDT and CDR2 YNNKEL (reference sequence). As DNA, the CDR3 is TGTGCCAGTAGCCCTGGCCAGGCAACTGAAGCTTTCTTT. It codes for CASSPGQATEAFF.

This clone came up once. The chain couples TRBV5-1 to TRBJ2-1, with D perhaps TRBD1 (6 bases). This CDR3 region has 15 residues. Germline V gives CDR1 SGHRS, CDR2 YFSETQ. V dropped 0 bases and J dropped 4 bases, with 11 bases sitting between them. CDR3 sequence (DNA): TGCGCCAGCAGCTTGGGTGGCAGGGGATACAATGAGCAGTTCTTC. It translates to CASSLGGRGYNEQFF.

The chain is built from TRBV19 and TRBJ2-1; the match to TRBD2 covers 14 bases. Germline CDR1 and CDR2: LNHDA and SQIVND (reference sequence). The CDR3 consists of 19 residues. J gave up 9 bases and V 0 bases, and 13 bases lay outside the gene matches. Here the CDR3 reads CASSIEKGYQGLAGVEQFF. The CDR3 coding sequence is TGTGCCAGTAGTATAGAAAAGGGGTACCAGGGACTAGCGGGAGTTGAGCAGTTCTTC.

The rearrangement joins TRBV4-2 to TRBJ2-7; 7 bases match TRBD1. The V segment lost 6 bases and the J segment 3 bases; nucleotides outside the gene matches: 8. Germline V lookup: CDR1 LGHNA, CDR2 YNFKEQ. The length of the CDR3 is 14 residues. CDR3 coding DNA: TGTGCCAGCAGTAGGGACAGCTCTGACTACGAGCAGTACTTC. It codes for CASSRDSSDYEQYF.

The chain joins TRBV11-3 to TRBJ2-2, with a possible D match to TRBD1 (5 bases). The CDR3 sequence is 14 residues long. Trimming shortened V by 3 bases and J by 5 bases, and 10 bases separated the two germline ends. Germline CDR1 reads SGHNT; CDR2 reads YENEEA. The CDR3 sequence is CASSFPQGTGELFF. As DNA, the CDR3 is TGTGCCAGCAGCTTTCCCCAGGGTACCGGGGAGCTGTTTTTT.

This clone was seen a few times. V and J are TRBV6-1 and TRBJ2-7; 7 bases map to TRBD1. This CDR3 comprises 19 residues. From germline, CDR1 is MNHNS and CDR2 SASEGT. J lost 1 base, V lost 0 bases, and 15 bases had no gene match. The CDR3 is CASSEAYSRTGPTSYEQYF. The CDR3 DNA sequence: TGTGCCAGCAGTGAAGCGTATTCCCGGACAGGCCCTACATCCTACGAGCAGTACTTC.

This chain joins TRBV19 and TRBJ2-7; no clear D. Per the germline V gene, CDR1 is LNHDA and CDR2 is SQIVND (reference sequence). V shed 5 bases and J shed 5 bases, with 7 bases lying between them. This CDR3 contains 11 residues. CDR3 DNA sequence: TGTGCCAGTAGTTTCGCCAACGAGCAGTACTTC. Amino acids: CASSFANEQYF.

The J gene is TRBJ2-5, the V gene TRBV9; D is perhaps TRBD2 (5 bases). Germline V gene sequence: CDR1 SGDLS, CDR2 YYNGEE. The CDR3 loop spans 13 amino acids. Trimming removed 5 bases at V and 1 base at J, with 9 bases between. CDR3 coding DNA: TGTGCCAGCAGTTCAAGCGGCCAAGAGACCCAGTACTTC. It yields the protein CASSSSGQETQYF.

The genes are TRBV7-2 and TRBJ1-1; D remains ambiguous. Germline V CDR1 and CDR2: SGHTA, FQGNSA. Trimming removed 6 bases from V and 0 bases from J, with 11 bases in between. There are 14 residues in the CDR3. CDR3: CASSFSSMNTEAFF. CDR3 nucleotide sequence: TGTGCCAGCAGTTTTAGCTCAATGAACACTGAAGCTTTCTTT. Full variable domain (remainder filled in from reference TRBV7-2 and TRBJ1-1): GAGVSQSPSNKVTEKGKDVELRCDPISGHTALYWYRQSLGQGLEFLIYFQGNSAPDKSGLPSDRFSAERTGGSVSTLTIQRTQQEDSAVYLCASSFSSMNTEAFFGQGTRLTVV.

The J gene is TRBJ1-2, the V gene TRBV10-1; D is unclear. From germline, CDR1 is WNHNN and CDR2 SYGVQD (reference sequence). V was trimmed by 3 bases and J by 4 bases, leaving 6 bases between them. The CDR3 runs to 12 residues. CDR3 DNA sequence: TGCGCCAGCAGTGAAAGTAGCTATGGCTACACCTTC. Its translation is CASSESSYGYTF.

With respect to this clone: Mismatch with germline at one junction end may stem from a read error. The rearrangement links TRBV5-1 to TRBJ1-6, with 9 bases identical to TRBD1. CDR1 and CDR2 from the germline V gene are SGHRS and YFSETQ. The CDR3 sequence is 14 residues long. This chain's CDR3 is CASSLGQGNSPLHF. DNA for the CDR3: TGCGCCAGCAGTTTGGGACAGGGTAATTCACCCCTCCACTTT.

As for this clone: Other DNA sequences in this sample translate to the same CDR3. This rearrangement joins TRBV6-5 to TRBJ1-3; D is uncertain. The V end lost 8 bases, the J end lost 3 bases, and 17 bases lay between the germline ends. Germline CDR1 MNHEY, CDR2 SVGAGI. The CDR3 runs to 15 residues. CDR3 DNA sequence: TGTGCCAGCTGCCCCTATGATGGTAATGGAAACACCATATATTTT. Translation: CASCPYDGNGNTIYF.

This chain connects TRBV5-1 to TRBJ2-5; D gene ambiguous. The CDR3 runs to 14 residues. Trimming shortened V by 7 bases and J by 3 bases, and 16 bases separated the two germline ends. Germline V gene lookup returns CDR1 SGHRS and CDR2 YFSETQ. For the CDR3, the DNA is TGCGCCAGCTACTCAGCCGGCAAAAAAGAGACCCAGTACTTC. Residues: CASYSAGKKETQYF.